A selection of T cell receptor beta chains follows, all from one sample in a study of early T cells in non-severe SARS-CoV-2 infection. TCRdb reanalysed the 5' RACE reads using MiXCR and keeps one entry per CDR3 protein. The sample holds more than 95,000 distinct CDR3 sequences, 11% seen once. The source material was whole blood, sampled at baseline. The receptors come from an adult who was a healthcare worker with PCR-confirmed SARS-CoV-2 infection or an uninfected control (not recorded which). Both conserved end residues are part of each CDR3. The order of the fields is D gene, clone size, CDR3 length, J gene, V gene, CDR3 DNA, CDR3 protein. D genes are given only for firm matches. Not all rows give a size; the values are once, few, many and, for expanded clones, a class.

d_gene: -
abundance: many
len: 12
j_gene: TRBJ1-5
v_gene: TRBV3-1
CDR3nt: TGTGCCAGCAGCCAAACAGGTCAGCCCCAGCATTTT
CDR3aa: CASSQTGQPQHF

d_gene: TRBD2
abundance: few
len: 13
j_gene: TRBJ2-1
v_gene: TRBV10-1
CDR3nt: TGCGCCAGCAGTGAAGGACTAGCCGCCAAGCAGTTCTTC
CDR3aa: CASSEGLAAKQFF

d_gene: -
abundance: -
len: 13
j_gene: TRBJ1-2
v_gene: TRBV7-2
CDR3nt: TGTGCCAGCAGCTCCCTGGGCGACTATGGCTACACCTTC
CDR3aa: CASSSLGDYGYTF

d_gene: TRBD2
abundance: few
len: 14
j_gene: TRBJ2-3
v_gene: TRBV2
CDR3nt: TGTGCCAGCAGCGGACTAGCGGGGGGTCGTACGCAGTATTTT
CDR3aa: CASSGLAGGRTQYF

d_gene: -
abundance: few
len: 13
j_gene: TRBJ1-1
v_gene: TRBV7-3
CDR3nt: TGTGCCAGCAGCTTCACAGGGTCTAGTGAAGCTTTCTTT
CDR3aa: CASSFTGSSEAFF

d_gene: TRBD1
abundance: -
len: 13
j_gene: TRBJ2-7
v_gene: TRBV19
CDR3nt: TGTGCCAGTAGTGTTATGACAGGGGGCGAGCAGTACTTC
CDR3aa: CASSVMTGGEQYF

d_gene: TRBD2
abundance: -
len: 16
j_gene: TRBJ2-7
v_gene: TRBV7-2
CDR3nt: TGTGCCAGCAGCTTAGCGATAGCGGGAGCTCCCTACGAGCAGTACTTC
CDR3aa: CASSLAIAGAPYEQYF

d_gene: -
abundance: -
len: 16
j_gene: TRBJ2-2
v_gene: TRBV5-1
CDR3nt: TGCGCCAGCAGCTTGGAAGGAGGACCGAACACCGGGGAGCTGTTTTTT
CDR3aa: CASSLEGGPNTGELFF

d_gene: -
abundance: many
len: 10
j_gene: TRBJ1-1
v_gene: TRBV7-9
CDR3nt: TGTGCCAGCAGCACAAAAATAGCTTTCTTT
CDR3aa: CASSTKIAFF

d_gene: -
abundance: -
len: 16
j_gene: TRBJ2-2
v_gene: TRBV7-9
CDR3nt: TGTGCCAGCAGCCTCCGATCGGGGGTAGAAACCGGGGAGCTGTTTTTT
CDR3aa: CASSLRSGVETGELFF

d_gene: TRBD1
abundance: many
len: 17
j_gene: TRBJ1-2
v_gene: TRBV3-1
CDR3nt: TGTGCCAGCAGCCCGGGAGATCAGGACAGGGCTATCTATGGCTACACCTTC
CDR3aa: CASSPGDQDRAIYGYTF

d_gene: -
abundance: few
len: 16
j_gene: TRBJ2-5
v_gene: TRBV4-2
CDR3nt: TGTGCCAGCAGCCAATCTTCCCCCGGGGGCGGAGAGACCCAGTACTTC
CDR3aa: CASSQSSPGGGETQYF

d_gene: -
abundance: many
len: 15
j_gene: TRBJ2-5
v_gene: TRBV11-2
CDR3nt: TGTGCCAGCAGCTTAGGGTCGGGCCAGCAAGAGACCCAGTACTTC
CDR3aa: CASSLGSGQQETQYF

d_gene: TRBD1
abundance: few
len: 14
j_gene: TRBJ1-4
v_gene: TRBV29-1
CDR3nt: TGCAGCGTTCCAGCCCGGACAGGGGGTGAAAAACTGTTTTTT
CDR3aa: CSVPARTGGEKLFF

d_gene: -
abundance: many
len: 14
j_gene: TRBJ2-2
v_gene: TRBV19
CDR3nt: TGTGCCAGTAGTATGAAGAGATTCACCGGGGAGCTGTTTTTT
CDR3aa: CASSMKRFTGELFF

d_gene: -
abundance: -
len: 15
j_gene: TRBJ1-1
v_gene: TRBV7-2
CDR3nt: TGTGCCAGCAGCTTAGCAGACAGCCTGAACACTGAAGCTTTCTTT
CDR3aa: CASSLADSLNTEAFF

d_gene: TRBD2
abundance: few
len: 16
j_gene: TRBJ2-1
v_gene: TRBV20-1
CDR3nt: TGCAGTGTTTCACCACTTGACGCGGGGGGAGGTAATGAGCAGTTCTTC
CDR3aa: CSVSPLDAGGGNEQFF

d_gene: -
abundance: few
len: 13
j_gene: TRBJ1-5
v_gene: TRBV2
CDR3nt: TGTGCCAGCAGGACGGGAAGTAACCAGCCCCAGCATTTT
CDR3aa: CASRTGSNQPQHF

d_gene: -
abundance: many
len: 12
j_gene: TRBJ1-1
v_gene: TRBV29-1
CDR3nt: TGCAGCGTTGAGAGGTACGGCACTGAAGCTTTCTTT
CDR3aa: CSVERYGTEAFF

d_gene: -
abundance: many
len: 15
j_gene: TRBJ2-4
v_gene: TRBV7-2
CDR3nt: TGTGCCAGCAGCTTCGGGGTAGGCCCCCAAAACATTCAGTACTTC
CDR3aa: CASSFGVGPQNIQYF

d_gene: -
abundance: -
len: 14
j_gene: TRBJ2-3
v_gene: TRBV19
CDR3nt: TGTGCCAGTAGTATAACGGTAGGGACAGATACGCAGTATTTT
CDR3aa: CASSITVGTDTQYF

d_gene: -
abundance: many
len: 11
j_gene: TRBJ2-3
v_gene: TRBV2
CDR3nt: TGTGCCAGCAGTGACTTAGATACGCAGTATTTT
CDR3aa: CASSDLDTQYF

d_gene: -
abundance: many
len: 14
j_gene: TRBJ2-7
v_gene: TRBV25-1
CDR3nt: TGTGCCAGCAGTGAACCAGGACCCGGCTACGAGCAGTACTTC
CDR3aa: CASSEPGPGYEQYF

d_gene: -
abundance: few
len: 15
j_gene: TRBJ2-3
v_gene: TRBV5-1
CDR3nt: TGCGCCAGCAGCTTCAGTGGGAGCCGGGCAGATACGCAGTATTTT
CDR3aa: CASSFSGSRADTQYF

d_gene: TRBD2
abundance: many
len: 16
j_gene: TRBJ2-3
v_gene: TRBV14
CDR3nt: TGTGCCAGCAGCCTTATACTAGCGGGATATACAGATACGCAGTATTTT
CDR3aa: CASSLILAGYTDTQYF

d_gene: TRBD1
abundance: -
len: 16
j_gene: TRBJ2-7
v_gene: TRBV7-2
CDR3nt: TGTGCCAGCAGCCCACGGACAGGGAGGAGCTCCTACGAGCAGTACTTC
CDR3aa: CASSPRTGRSSYEQYF

d_gene: -
abundance: many
len: 15
j_gene: TRBJ2-1
v_gene: TRBV24-1
CDR3nt: TGTGCCACCAGTGATAACACAGGGAACAACAATGAGCAGTTCTTC
CDR3aa: CATSDNTGNNNEQFF

d_gene: -
abundance: few
len: 13
j_gene: TRBJ2-7
v_gene: TRBV24-1
CDR3nt: TGTGCCACCAGTGATGGTGGGGCTCACGAGCAGTACTTC
CDR3aa: CATSDGGAHEQYF

d_gene: -
abundance: few
len: 14
j_gene: TRBJ2-4
v_gene: TRBV20-1
CDR3nt: TGCAGTGCTAGCGGTCGGGGGGCCAAAAACATTCAGTACTTC
CDR3aa: CSASGRGAKNIQYF

d_gene: TRBD2
abundance: -
len: 15
j_gene: TRBJ2-1
v_gene: TRBV7-9
CDR3nt: TGTGCCAGCAGCTTCCCAGCGGGGGGCCGCAATGAGCAGTTCTTC
CDR3aa: CASSFPAGGRNEQFF

d_gene: -
abundance: -
len: 15
j_gene: TRBJ1-3
v_gene: TRBV20-1
CDR3nt: TGCAGTGCTACAAGGGAGTCCTTCTCTGGAAACACCATATATTTT
CDR3aa: CSATRESFSGNTIYF

d_gene: -
abundance: few
len: 14
j_gene: TRBJ2-3
v_gene: TRBV20-1
CDR3nt: TGCAGTGCTAGGGGGGGTATAGAAGGAGATACGCAGTATTTT
CDR3aa: CSARGGIEGDTQYF

d_gene: -
abundance: many
len: 13
j_gene: TRBJ2-1
v_gene: TRBV27
CDR3nt: TGTGCCAGCAGTTTAGGACCTGGGGGTGAGCAGTTCTTC
CDR3aa: CASSLGPGGEQFF

d_gene: TRBD1
abundance: few
len: 14
j_gene: TRBJ1-6
v_gene: TRBV27
CDR3nt: TGTGCCAGCAGTTTAAACAGGGGGGATTCACCCCTCCACTTT
CDR3aa: CASSLNRGDSPLHF

d_gene: TRBD2
abundance: few
len: 13
j_gene: TRBJ2-7
v_gene: TRBV15
CDR3nt: TGTGCCACCAGCAGTAGTGGGGGGGTACGACCATACTTC
CDR3aa: CATSSSGGVRPYF